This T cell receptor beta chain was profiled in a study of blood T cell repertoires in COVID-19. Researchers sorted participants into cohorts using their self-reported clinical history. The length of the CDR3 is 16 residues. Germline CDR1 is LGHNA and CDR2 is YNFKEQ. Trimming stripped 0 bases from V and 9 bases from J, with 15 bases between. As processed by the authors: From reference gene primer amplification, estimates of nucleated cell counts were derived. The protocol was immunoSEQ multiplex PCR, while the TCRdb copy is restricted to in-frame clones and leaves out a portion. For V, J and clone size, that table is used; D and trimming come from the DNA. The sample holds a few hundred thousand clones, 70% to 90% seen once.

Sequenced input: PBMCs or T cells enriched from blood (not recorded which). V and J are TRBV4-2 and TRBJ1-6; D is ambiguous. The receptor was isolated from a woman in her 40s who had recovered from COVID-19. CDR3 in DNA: TGTGCCAGCAGCCAAGAACGCCAACTAAGCGGTTCACCCCTCCACTTT. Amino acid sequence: CASSQERQLSGSPLHF.